One sample yielded the 11 T cell receptor beta chains listed below, sequenced in a study of blood T cell repertoires in COVID-19. Profiled with immunoSEQ multiplex PCR; TCRdb holds only in-frame clones, not every one. This repertoire shows fewer than 200,000 clones, 83% found once; its top ten account for 6% to 8.5%. Sequenced sample: peripheral blood. These receptors all stem from a woman between 65 and 79 years old with COVID-19, enrolled during active disease.

The chain carries TRBV6-2 or TRBV6-3 and TRBJ1-1; D is undetermined. The CDR3 sequence is 13 residues long. Germline CDR1 is MNHEY and CDR2 is SVGEGT. The V gene lost 4 bases and the J gene lost 0 bases, with 6 bases spanning the gap. In DNA form, the CDR3 reads TGTGCCAGCAGTTTTACAATGAACACTGAAGCTTTCTTT. It codes for CASSFTMNTEAFF.

The chain joins TRBV7-3 to TRBJ2-2; 11 bases align to TRBD1. Trimming at V came to 0 bases and at J to 2 bases, leaving 5 bases not matched to a gene. The CDR3 totals 18 residues. Per the germline V gene, CDR1 is SGHTA and CDR2 is FQGTGA. This CDR3 reads CASSLTGQGAVNTGELFF. The CDR3 DNA follows: TGTGCCAGCAGCTTAACCGGACAGGGGGCTGTTAACACCGGGGAGCTGTTTTTT. Variable domain in full (rest from reference TRBV7-3 and TRBJ2-2): GAGVSQTPSNKVTEKGKYVELRCDPISGHTALYWYRQSLGQGPEFLIYFQGTGAADDSGLPNDRFFAVRPEGSVSTLKIQRTERGDSAVYLCASSLTGQGAVNTGELFFGEGSRLTVL.

The chain joins TRBV4-1 to TRBJ1-5; perhaps TRBD1 as D (5 bases). Between the trimmed V and J ends, which lost 0 bases and 2 bases, there was a span of 11 bases. The CDR3 has 16 amino acids. Germline lookup yields CDR1 MGHRA and CDR2 YSYEKL. Here the CDR3 DNA reads TGCGCCAGCAGCCAAGATTTAAGCAGGGGCAATCAGCCCCAGCATTTT. Translating it yields CASSQDLSRGNQPQHF.

The chain joins TRBV5-1 to TRBJ2-7; TRBD1 is a possible D gene (6 bases). The V end lost 4 bases, the J end lost 1 base, and 15 bases lay between the germline ends. The germline gives CDR1 SGHRS, CDR2 YFSETQ. The length of the CDR3 is 15 residues. DNA for the CDR3: TGCGCCAGCAGCCTGGCGCCCACAGGGTCCTACGAGCAGTACTTC. Its translation is CASSLAPTGSYEQYF.

The chain carries TRBV19 and TRBJ1-1; weak D call: TRBD1 (6 bases). V gave up 6 bases and J gave up 3 bases, with 8 bases separating them. This CDR3 contains 12 residues. CDR1 LNHDA and CDR2 SQIVND come from the germline V gene (reference sequence). This CDR3 is CASSHRDTEAFF. CDR3 nucleotides: TGTGCCAGTAGCCACAGGGACACTGAAGCTTTCTTT.

The genes are TRBV9 and TRBJ2-2; 7 positions match TRBD1. The trim removed 4 bases at V and 7 bases at J, leaving 7 bases unmatched. The germline V gene has CDR1 SGDLS and CDR2 YYNGEE. The CDR3 spans 14 residues. The CDR3 sequence: CASSSTGWGGELFF. The CDR3 region has the DNA TGTGCCAGCAGCTCGACAGGGTGGGGCGGGGAGCTGTTTTTT.

This rearrangement joins TRBV5-8 to TRBJ2-1; 15 nucleotides match TRBD2. The CDR3 is 16 residues long. Germline CDR1 is SGHTS and CDR2 is YDEGEE. V trimming: 4 bases; J trimming: 9 bases; junction bases outside the gene matches: 8. The CDR3 nucleotides are TGTGCCAGCAGCATGCCGGGACTAGCGGGAGGAGGTGAGCAGTTCTTC. It is translated as CASSMPGLAGGGEQFF.

This rearrangement joins TRBV7-9 to TRBJ2-6; tentatively, D is TRBD1 (6 bases). Per the germline V gene, CDR1 is SEHNR and CDR2 is FQNEAQ (reference sequence). Trimming shortened V by 5 bases and J by 1 base, and 9 bases separated the two germline ends. The CDR3 extends over 15 amino acids. CDR3 loop: CASSITGSGANVLTF. The CDR3 nucleotides read TGTGCCAGCAGCATTACAGGGTCTGGGGCCAACGTCCTGACTTTC.

The V call is TRBV7-2, the J call TRBJ1-1; a weak D match, TRBD1 (5 bases). Looked up from germline, CDR1 is SGHTA and CDR2 is FQGNSA. CDR3 length: 15 residues. V was trimmed by 5 bases and J by 5 bases, leaving 18 bases between them. The CDR3 DNA is TGTGCCAGCAGCGCCCCTCAAAGGGGCAGGACTGAAGCTTTCTTT. Translation gives CASSAPQRGRTEAFF.

This clone was counted only a few times. The chain employs TRBV4-3 and TRBJ2-1; D perhaps matches TRBD2 (5 bases). Trimming cost V 0 bases and J 2 bases, with 17 bases left between them. Looked up from germline, CDR1 is LGHNA and CDR2 is YSLEER. This CDR3 contains 18 residues. The CDR3 DNA follows: TGCGCCAGCAGCCAAGATCAGGCCGCGGGCCTTACCTACAATGAGCAGTTCTTC. It encodes CASSQDQAAGLTYNEQFF.

The chain has TRBV19 and TRBJ2-5; D ambiguous. V was cut by 1 base and J by 5 bases, with 8 bases left in between. The germline V gene encodes CDR1 LNHDA and CDR2 SQIVND (reference sequence). The length of the CDR3 is 13 residues. The CDR3 nucleotides read TGTGCCAGTAGTATAGTTGAGCCTGAGACCCAGTACTTC. The encoded protein is CASSIVEPETQYF. The whole variable domain, filled in from reference TRBV19 and TRBJ2-5, reads DGGITQSPKYLFRKEGQNVTLSCEQNLNHDAMYWYRQDPGQGLRLIYYSQIVNDFQKGDIAEGYSVSREKKESFPLTVTSAQKNPTAFYLCASSIVEPETQYFGPGTRLLVL.